These T cell receptor beta chains were read from a single sample in a study of blood T cell repertoires in COVID-19. Repertoires were generated with immunoSEQ multiplex PCR, while TCRdb's copy carries only in-frame clones and drops some. The data show over 70,000 clones, around 84% seen once. Sequencing used peripheral blood. The receptors here all came from a man aged 55 to 69 with COVID-19, enrolled during active disease. Each CDR3 is given with its conserved first and last residue. A D gene is named only where the DNA matches it firmly. For some rows the clone size is stated as once, few or many, or as a class when expanded; others skip it.

TRBJ2-7,-,TRBV19,TRBD2,TGTGCCAGTAGTATCGATGGACTAGTGACCGAGCAGTACTTC,CASSIDGLVTEQYF
TRBJ1-5,once,TRBV3-1/TRBV3-2,TRBD1,TGTGCCAGCAGCCGACAGGGAAGAGCTCAGCCCCAGCATTTT,CASSRQGRAQPQHF
TRBJ2-1,-,TRBV7-9,TRBD2,TGTGCCAGCAGCCGGGGGACTACTATCGATGAGCAGTTCTTC,CASSRGTTIDEQFF
TRBJ2-7,-,TRBV30,TRBD1,TGTGCCTGGAGAGACCCCGGGACAGGCGTCTACGAGCAGTACTTC,CAWRDPGTGVYEQYF
TRBJ2-7,-,TRBV3-1/TRBV3-2,TRBD2,TGTGCCAGCAGCCAAGGGCTAGCGGGAGCTCGGGAGCAGTACTTC,CASSQGLAGAREQYF
TRBJ1-2,-,TRBV2,-,TGTGCCAGCAACCCCCCCTTGGGAGGACGGGCTAACTATGGCTACACCTTC,CASNPPLGGRANYGYTF
TRBJ2-3,-,TRBV11-3,-,TGTGCCAGCAGCTCCGGCACAGATACGCAGTATTTT,CASSSGTDTQYF
TRBJ2-1,-,TRBV3-1/TRBV3-2,-,TGTGCCAGCAGCCAGGCTGGGGGCGGGAATGAGCAGTTCTTC,CASSQAGGGNEQFF
TRBJ2-1,once,TRBV12-3/TRBV12-4,-,TGTGCCAGCAGTTTTTCAGATGAGCAGTTCTTC,CASSFSDEQFF
TRBJ2-7,-,TRBV5-1,-,TGCGCCAGCAGCTTGGAGGGGGACACTGAGTTCGAGCAGTACTTC,CASSLEGDTEFEQYF
TRBJ2-7,-,TRBV3-1/TRBV3-2,TRBD1,TGTGCCAGCAGCCAACGGCAGGGGGCCTACGAGCAGTACTTC,CASSQRQGAYEQYF
TRBJ2-5,-,TRBV4-2,-,TGTGCCAGCAGCCAAGAAGTAAGGGCGGGAAAGGGGGAGACCCAGTACTTC,CASSQEVRAGKGETQYF
TRBJ2-3,-,TRBV27,-,TGTGCCAGCAGTGGAATGACTAGCACAGATACGCAGTATTTT,CASSGMTSTDTQYF
TRBJ1-4,-,TRBV5-1,TRBD1,TGCGCCAGCAGCTTGTCGGGACAGGGATTTGAGAAACTGTTTTTT,CASSLSGQGFEKLFF
TRBJ2-2,-,TRBV6-5,-,TGTGCCAGCAGTTATTACAGGGAAACCGGGGAGCTGTTTTTT,CASSYYRETGELFF
TRBJ2-2,-,TRBV7-3,TRBD1,TGTGCCAGCAGACCTGGGACAGGGGACGGGGAGCTGTTTTTT,CASRPGTGDGELFF
TRBJ2-3,-,TRBV24-1,-,TGTGCCACCAGTGATCCAGGACAGTCAGATACGCAGTATTTT,CATSDPGQSDTQYF
TRBJ1-1,-,TRBV7-3,TRBD1,TGTGCCAGCAGCTCCCGACAGGGGGGAATGAACACTGAAGCTTTCTTT,CASSSRQGGMNTEAFF
TRBJ2-5,-,TRBV5-1,TRBD2,TGCGCCAGCAGTTATGGGACTAGCGGACAAGAGACCCAGTACTTC,CASSYGTSGQETQYF
TRBJ1-2,-,TRBV28,TRBD1,TGTGCCAGCTCACCCTCCCCGGGACAGACACTAAACTATGGCTACACCTTC,CASSPSPGQTLNYGYTF